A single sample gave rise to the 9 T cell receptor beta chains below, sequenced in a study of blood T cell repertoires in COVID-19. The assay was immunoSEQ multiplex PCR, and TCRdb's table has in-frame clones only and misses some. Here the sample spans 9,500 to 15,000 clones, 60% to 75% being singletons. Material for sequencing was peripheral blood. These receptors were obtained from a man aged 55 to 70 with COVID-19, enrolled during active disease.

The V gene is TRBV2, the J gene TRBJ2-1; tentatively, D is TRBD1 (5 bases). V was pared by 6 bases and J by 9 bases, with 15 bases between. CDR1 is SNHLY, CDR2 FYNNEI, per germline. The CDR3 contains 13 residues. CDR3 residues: CASSKPTGTEQFF. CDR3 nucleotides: TGTGCCAGCAGCAAACCTACAGGAACTGAGCAGTTCTTC. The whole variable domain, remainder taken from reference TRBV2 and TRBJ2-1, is EPEVTQTPSHQVTQMGQEVILRCVPISNHLYFYWYRQILGQKVEFLVSFYNNEISEKSEIFDDQFSVERPDGSNFTLKIRSTKLEDSAMYFCASSKPTGTEQFFGPGTRLTVL.

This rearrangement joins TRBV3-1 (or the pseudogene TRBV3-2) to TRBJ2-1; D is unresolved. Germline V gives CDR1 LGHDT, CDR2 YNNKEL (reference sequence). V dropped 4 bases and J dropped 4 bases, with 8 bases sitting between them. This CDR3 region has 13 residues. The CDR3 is CASSLNIYNEQFF. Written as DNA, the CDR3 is TGTGCCAGCAGCCTAAATATATACAATGAGCAGTTCTTC.

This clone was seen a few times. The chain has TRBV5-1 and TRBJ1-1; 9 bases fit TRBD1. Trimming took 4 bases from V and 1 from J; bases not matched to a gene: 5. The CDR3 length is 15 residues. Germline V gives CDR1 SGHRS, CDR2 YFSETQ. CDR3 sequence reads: CASSPGQGPNTEAFF. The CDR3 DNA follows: TGCGCCAGCAGCCCTGGACAGGGGCCGAACACTGAAGCTTTCTTT.

The chain's CDR3 is CASSVEGLHNEQFF. The CDR3 DNA reads TGTGCCAGCAGCGTAGAGGGACTTCACAATGAGCAGTTCTTC. The chain links TRBV9 to TRBJ2-1; D may be TRBD2 (6 bases). The CDR3 has 14 residues. Trimming shortened V by 0 bases and J by 5 bases, and 9 bases separated the two germline ends. Germline loops: CDR1 SGDLS, CDR2 YYNGEE. Full variable domain (outside the CDR3, taken from reference TRBV9 and TRBJ2-1): DSGVTQTPKHLITATGQRVTLRCSPRSGDLSVYWYQQSLDQGLQFLIQYYNGEERAKGNILERFSAQQFPDLHSELNLSSLELGDSALYFCASSVEGLHNEQFFGPGTRLTVL.

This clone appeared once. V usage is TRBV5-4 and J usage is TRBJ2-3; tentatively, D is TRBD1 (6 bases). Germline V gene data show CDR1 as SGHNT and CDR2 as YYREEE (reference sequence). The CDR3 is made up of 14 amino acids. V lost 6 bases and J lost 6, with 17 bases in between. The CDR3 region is CASTPNRAADTQYF. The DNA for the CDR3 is TGTGCCAGCACCCCGAACAGGGCAGCGGATACGCAGTATTTT.

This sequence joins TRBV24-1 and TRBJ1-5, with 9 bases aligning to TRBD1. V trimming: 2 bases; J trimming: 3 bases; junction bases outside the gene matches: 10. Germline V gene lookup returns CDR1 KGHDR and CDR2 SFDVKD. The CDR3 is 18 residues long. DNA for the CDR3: TGTGCCACCAGTGATTCGAGAACCGGGACAGGGCACAATCAGCCCCAGCATTTT. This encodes CATSDSRTGTGHNQPQHF.

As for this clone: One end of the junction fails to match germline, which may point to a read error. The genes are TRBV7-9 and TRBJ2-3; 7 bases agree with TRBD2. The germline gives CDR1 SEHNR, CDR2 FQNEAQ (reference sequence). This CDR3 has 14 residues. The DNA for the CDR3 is TGTGCCAGCAGCTTAGCGCTCCAAACTAGGCCGGGAGGTTTT. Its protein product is CASSLALQTRPGGF.

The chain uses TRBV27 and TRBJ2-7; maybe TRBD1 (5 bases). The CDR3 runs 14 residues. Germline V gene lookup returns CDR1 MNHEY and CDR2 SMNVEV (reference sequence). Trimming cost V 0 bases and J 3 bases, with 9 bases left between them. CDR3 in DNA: TGTGCCAGCAGTTTATCCCTGGGGCACTACGAGCAGTACTTC. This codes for CASSLSLGHYEQYF.

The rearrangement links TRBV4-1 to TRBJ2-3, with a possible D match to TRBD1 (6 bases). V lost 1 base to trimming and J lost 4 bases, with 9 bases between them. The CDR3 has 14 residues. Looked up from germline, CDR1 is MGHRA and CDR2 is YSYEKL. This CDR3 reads CASSQGWGPDTQYF. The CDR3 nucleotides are TGCGCCAGCAGCCAAGGCTGGGGGCCAGATACGCAGTATTTT.